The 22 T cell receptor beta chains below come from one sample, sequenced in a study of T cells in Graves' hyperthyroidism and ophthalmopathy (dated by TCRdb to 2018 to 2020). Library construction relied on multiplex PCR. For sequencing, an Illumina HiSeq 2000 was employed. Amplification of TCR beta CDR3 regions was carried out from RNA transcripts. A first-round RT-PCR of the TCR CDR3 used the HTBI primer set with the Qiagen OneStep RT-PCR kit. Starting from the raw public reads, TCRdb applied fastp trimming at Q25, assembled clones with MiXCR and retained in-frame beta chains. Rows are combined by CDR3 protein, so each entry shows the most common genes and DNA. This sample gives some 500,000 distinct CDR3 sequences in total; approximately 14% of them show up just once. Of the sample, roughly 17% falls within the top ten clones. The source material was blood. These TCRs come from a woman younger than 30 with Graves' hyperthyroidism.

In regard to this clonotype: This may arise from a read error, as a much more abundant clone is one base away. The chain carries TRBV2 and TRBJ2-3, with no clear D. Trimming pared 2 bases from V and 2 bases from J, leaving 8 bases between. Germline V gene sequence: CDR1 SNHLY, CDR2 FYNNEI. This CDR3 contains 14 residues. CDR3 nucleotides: TGTGCCAGCAGTGAACTACAGATCACAGATACGCAGTATTTT. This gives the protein CASSELQITDTQYF.

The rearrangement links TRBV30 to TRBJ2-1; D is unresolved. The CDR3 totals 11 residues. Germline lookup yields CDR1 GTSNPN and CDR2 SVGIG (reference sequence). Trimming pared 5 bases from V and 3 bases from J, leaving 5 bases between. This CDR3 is CAWGHYNEQFF. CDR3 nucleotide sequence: TGTGCCTGGGGTCACTACAATGAGCAGTTCTTC.

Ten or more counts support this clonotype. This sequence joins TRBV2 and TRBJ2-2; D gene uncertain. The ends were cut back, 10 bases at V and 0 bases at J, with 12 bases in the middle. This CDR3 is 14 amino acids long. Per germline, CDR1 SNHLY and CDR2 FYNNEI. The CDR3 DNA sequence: TGTGCCACCCGTAAGACAACGAACACCGGGGAGCTGTTTTTT. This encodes CATRKTTNTGELFF.

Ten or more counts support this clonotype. The CDR3 coding sequence is TGTGCCTGGAGGTCACTCTTCAGCACAGATACGCAGTATTTT. Protein sequence: CAWRSLFSTDTQYF. This chain uses TRBV30 with TRBJ2-3; D not resolved. Germline CDR1 reads GTSNPN; CDR2 reads SVGIG (reference sequence). This CDR3 has 14 amino acids. V lost 3 bases to trimming and J lost 0 bases, with 10 bases between them.

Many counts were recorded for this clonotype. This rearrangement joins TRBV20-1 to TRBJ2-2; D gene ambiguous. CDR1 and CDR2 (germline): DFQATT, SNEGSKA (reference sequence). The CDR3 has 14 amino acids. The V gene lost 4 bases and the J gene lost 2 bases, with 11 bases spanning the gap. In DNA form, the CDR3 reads TGCAGTGCTAAGAAGCCCGGAAACACCGGGGAGCTGTTTTTT. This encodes CSAKKPGNTGELFF.

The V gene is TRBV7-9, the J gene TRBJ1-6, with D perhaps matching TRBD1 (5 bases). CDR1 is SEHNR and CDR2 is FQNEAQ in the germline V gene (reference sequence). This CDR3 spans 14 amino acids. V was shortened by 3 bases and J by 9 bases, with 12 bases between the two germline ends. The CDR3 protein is CASSFSGKSSPLHF. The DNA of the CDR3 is TGTGCCAGCAGCTTCTCAGGGAAGAGTTCACCCCTCCACTTT.

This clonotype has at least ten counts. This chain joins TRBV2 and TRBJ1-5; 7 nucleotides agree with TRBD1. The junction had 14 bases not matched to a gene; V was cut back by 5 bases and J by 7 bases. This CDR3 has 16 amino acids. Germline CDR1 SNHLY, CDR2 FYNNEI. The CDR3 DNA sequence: TGTGCCAGCAGTATAAATCAGGGACAGATCGGCCAGCCCCAGCATTTT. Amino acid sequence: CASSINQGQIGQPQHF.

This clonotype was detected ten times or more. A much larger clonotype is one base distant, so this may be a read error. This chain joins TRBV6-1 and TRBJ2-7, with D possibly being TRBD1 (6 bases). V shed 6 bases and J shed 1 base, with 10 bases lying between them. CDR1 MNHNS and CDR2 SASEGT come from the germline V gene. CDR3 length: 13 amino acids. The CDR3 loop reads CASSSGDSYEQYV. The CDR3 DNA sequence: TGTGCCAGCAGCTCAGGGGATTCCTACGAGCAGTACGTC.

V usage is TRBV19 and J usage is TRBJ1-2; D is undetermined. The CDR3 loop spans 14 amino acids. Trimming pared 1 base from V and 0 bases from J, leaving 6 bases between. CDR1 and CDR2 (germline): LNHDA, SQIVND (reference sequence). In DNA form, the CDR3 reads TGTGCCAGTAGTATAGCATTCTCTAACTATGGCTACACCTTC. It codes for CASSIAFSNYGYTF.

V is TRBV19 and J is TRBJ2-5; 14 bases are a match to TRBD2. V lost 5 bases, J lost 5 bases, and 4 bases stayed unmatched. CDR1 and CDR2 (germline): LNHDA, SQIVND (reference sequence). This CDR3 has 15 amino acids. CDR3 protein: CASSPGTSGSETQYF. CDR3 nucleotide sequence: TGTGCCAGTAGTCCAGGGACTAGCGGGAGTGAGACCCAGTACTTC.

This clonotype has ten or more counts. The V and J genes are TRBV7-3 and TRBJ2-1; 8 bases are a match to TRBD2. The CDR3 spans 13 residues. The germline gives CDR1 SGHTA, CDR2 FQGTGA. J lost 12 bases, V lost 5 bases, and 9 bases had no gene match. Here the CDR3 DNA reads TGTGCCAGCAGCCCTGGGACTAGGGGTGTGCAGTTCTTC. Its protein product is CASSPGTRGVQFF.

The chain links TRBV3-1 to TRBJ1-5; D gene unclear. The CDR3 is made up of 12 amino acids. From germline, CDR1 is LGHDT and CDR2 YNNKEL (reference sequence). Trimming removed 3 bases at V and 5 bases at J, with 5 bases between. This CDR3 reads CASSHGHQPQHF. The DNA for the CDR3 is TGTGCCAGCAGCCATGGGCATCAGCCCCAGCATTTT.

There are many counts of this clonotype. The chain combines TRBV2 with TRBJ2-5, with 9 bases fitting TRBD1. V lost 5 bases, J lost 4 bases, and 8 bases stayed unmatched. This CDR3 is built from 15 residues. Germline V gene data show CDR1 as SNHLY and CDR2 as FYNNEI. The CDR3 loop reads CASSQEGQGGETQYF. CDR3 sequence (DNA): TGTGCCAGCAGTCAAGAGGGACAGGGAGGAGAGACCCAGTACTTC.

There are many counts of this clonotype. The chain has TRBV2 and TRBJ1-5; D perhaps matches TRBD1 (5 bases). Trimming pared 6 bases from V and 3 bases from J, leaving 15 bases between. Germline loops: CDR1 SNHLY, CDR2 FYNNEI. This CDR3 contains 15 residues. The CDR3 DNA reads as TGTGCCAGCAGGAAAGGGACTGCTGACAATCAGCCCCAGCATTTT. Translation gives CASRKGTADNQPQHF.

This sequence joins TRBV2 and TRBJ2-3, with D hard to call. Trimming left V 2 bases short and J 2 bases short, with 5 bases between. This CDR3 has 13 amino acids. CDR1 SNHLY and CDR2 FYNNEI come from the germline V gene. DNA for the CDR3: TGTGCCAGCAGTGAACCTCCCACAGATACGCAGTATTTT. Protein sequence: CASSEPPTDTQYF. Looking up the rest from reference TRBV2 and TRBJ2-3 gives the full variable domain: EPEVTQTPSHQVTQMGQEVILRCVPISNHLYFYWYRQILGQKVEFLVSFYNNEISEKSEIFDDQFSVERPDGSNFTLKIRSTKLEDSAMYFCASSEPPTDTQYFGPGTRLTVL.

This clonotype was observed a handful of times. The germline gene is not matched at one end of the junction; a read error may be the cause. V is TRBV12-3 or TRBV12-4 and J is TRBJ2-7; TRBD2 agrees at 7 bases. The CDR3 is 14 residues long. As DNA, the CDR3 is TGTGCCAGCAGCCCTTCGGGGGGAAGGTACGAGCAGCACTTC. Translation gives CASSPSGGRYEQHF.

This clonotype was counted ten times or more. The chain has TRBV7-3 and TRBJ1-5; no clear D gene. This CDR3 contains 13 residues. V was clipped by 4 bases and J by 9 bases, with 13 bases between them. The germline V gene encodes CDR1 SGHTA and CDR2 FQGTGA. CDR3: CASSWDVGWPQHF. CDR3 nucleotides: TGTGCCAGCAGCTGGGATGTTGGTTGGCCCCAGCATTTT.

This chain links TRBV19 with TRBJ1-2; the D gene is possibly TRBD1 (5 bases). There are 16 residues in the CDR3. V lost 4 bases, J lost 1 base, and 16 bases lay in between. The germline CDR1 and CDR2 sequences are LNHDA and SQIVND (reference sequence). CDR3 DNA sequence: TGTGCCAGTAGTACCTCGGGGGGGTTTGTTAACTATGGCTACACCTTC. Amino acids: CASSTSGGFVNYGYTF. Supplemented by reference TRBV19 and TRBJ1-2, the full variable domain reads DGGITQSPKYLFRKEGQNVTLSCEQNLNHDAMYWYRQDPGQGLRLIYYSQIVNDFQKGDIAEGYSVSREKKESFPLTVTSAQKNPTAFYLCASSTSGGFVNYGYTFGSGTRLTVV.

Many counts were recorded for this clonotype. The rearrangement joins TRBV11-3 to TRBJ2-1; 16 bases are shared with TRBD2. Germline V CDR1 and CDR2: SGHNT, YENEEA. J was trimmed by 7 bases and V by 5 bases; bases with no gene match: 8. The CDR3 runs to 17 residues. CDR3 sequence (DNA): TGTGCCAGCAGCCCTGGGACTAGCGGGAGGGCCGGGAATGAGCAGTTCTTC. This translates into CASSPGTSGRAGNEQFF.

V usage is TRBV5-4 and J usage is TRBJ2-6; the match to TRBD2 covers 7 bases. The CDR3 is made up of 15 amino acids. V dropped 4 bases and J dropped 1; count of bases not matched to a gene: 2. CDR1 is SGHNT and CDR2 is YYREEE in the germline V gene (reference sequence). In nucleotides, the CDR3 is TGTGCCAGCAGCCCCGGGAGGTCTGGGGCCAACGTCCTGACTTTC. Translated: CASSPGRSGANVLTF. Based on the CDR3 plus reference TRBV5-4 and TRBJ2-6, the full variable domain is ETGVTQSPTHLIKTRGQQVTLRCSSQSGHNTVSWYQQALGQGPQFIFQYYREEENGRGNFPPRFSGLQFPNYSSELNVNALELDDSALYLCASSPGRSGANVLTFGAGSRLTVL.

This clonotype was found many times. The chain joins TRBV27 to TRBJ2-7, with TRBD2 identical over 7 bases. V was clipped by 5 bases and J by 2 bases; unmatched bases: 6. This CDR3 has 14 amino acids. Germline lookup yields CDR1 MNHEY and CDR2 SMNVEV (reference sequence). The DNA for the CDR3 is TGTGCCAGCAGTAGCGGGGTATCAACCTACGAGCAGTACTTC. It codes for CASSSGVSTYEQYF.

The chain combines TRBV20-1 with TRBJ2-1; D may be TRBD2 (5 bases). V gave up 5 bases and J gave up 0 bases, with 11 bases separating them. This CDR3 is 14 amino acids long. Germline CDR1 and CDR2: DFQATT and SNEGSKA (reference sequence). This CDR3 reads CSAERKNSYNEQFF. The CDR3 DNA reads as TGCAGTGCTGAGCGGAAAAACTCCTACAATGAGCAGTTCTTC.